This record looks at one T cell receptor (beta chain) sequence and its context. No antigen is known for it. Sequencing used immunoSEQ multiplex PCR; TCRdb keeps in-frame clones, though not all of them. In the table there are tens of thousands of clones, 94% of which are singletons. The CDR3 runs 16 residues. Germline CDR1 reads SGHNT; CDR2 reads YENEEA. V was pared by 1 base and J by 8 bases, with 8 bases of the junction left unmatched. The data were obtained in a study of PD-1 blockade in classical Hodgkin lymphoma. General study points: When set against healthy donors, newly diagnosed patients were reported to show lower baseline TCR diversity. With respect to the repertoire differences, their causes, possibly disease activity or prior therapy, remain undefined.

Noted time point: newly diagnosed, previously untreated cHL patient sample. Comparison samples consisted of PBMCs from newly diagnosed, untreated classical Hodgkin lymphoma. This sequence joins TRBV11-3 and TRBJ2-1; 10 bases align to TRBD2. The clonotype was recovered from a human donor with classical Hodgkin lymphoma. Input material: peripheral blood mononuclear cells (PBMCs). CDR3 DNA: TGTGCCAGCAGCTTAGGAGCTAGCGGGAGTATTGATGAGCAGTTCTTC. Protein product: CASSLGASGSIDEQFF.